The subject of this entry is one TCR beta chain. The data belong to a study of blood T cell repertoires in COVID-19. CDR1 and CDR2 (germline): SNHLY, FYNNEI. Trimming left V 3 bases short and J 4 bases short, with 13 bases between. This CDR3 contains 15 residues. Generated by immunoSEQ multiplex PCR, the TCRdb table keeps only in-frame clones and is missing some. The sample includes around 38,000 clones, 89% of them seen just once. The chain joins TRBV2 to TRBJ1-3, with TRBD1 as a possible D gene (6 bases). The receptor comes from a human donor in a cohort sampled during active COVID-19. Sequencing was carried out using peripheral blood. CDR3 sequence: CASSDQGSRGNTIYF. The CDR3 DNA is TGTGCCAGCAGTGACCAGGGGAGCAGAGGAAACACCATATATTTT.